The sequence of this T cell receptor beta chain was determined in a study of shared clonotypes between healthy human individuals. Study context: Researchers assigned three CD4 naive, three CD4 memory, two CD8 naive and one CD8 memory plate to each donor.

The V gene lost 4 bases and the J gene lost 8 bases, with 20 bases spanning the gap. Germline CDR1 is SGHDN and CDR2 is FVKESK. This CDR3 has 16 amino acids. TCRdb's copy holds only in-frame clones and misses some; the assay was immunoSEQ multiplex PCR. This sample carries about 2.4 million clones, under 95% of them seen once, and the ten largest clones take roughly 0.36%. The genes are TRBV14 and TRBJ2-2, with D unresolved. This receptor was obtained from a man aged 18-30 years in good health. Some clones in this sample may be carry-over from other donors' samples. Sequenced: naive CD4+ T cells from PBMCs. Indicated subset: CD45RA+ positively selected. The CDR3 spells CASSREDGFLGGELFF. The CDR3 bases are TGTGCCAGCAGCCGAGAGGACGGCTTCCTCGGGGGGGAGCTGTTTTTT. The full variable domain, completed using reference TRBV14 and TRBJ2-2, is EAGVTQFPSHSVIEKGQTVTLRCDPISGHDNLYWYRRVMGKEIKFLLHFVKESKQDESGMPNNRFLAERTGGTYSTLKVQPAELEDSGVYFCASSREDGFLGGELFFGEGSRLTVL.